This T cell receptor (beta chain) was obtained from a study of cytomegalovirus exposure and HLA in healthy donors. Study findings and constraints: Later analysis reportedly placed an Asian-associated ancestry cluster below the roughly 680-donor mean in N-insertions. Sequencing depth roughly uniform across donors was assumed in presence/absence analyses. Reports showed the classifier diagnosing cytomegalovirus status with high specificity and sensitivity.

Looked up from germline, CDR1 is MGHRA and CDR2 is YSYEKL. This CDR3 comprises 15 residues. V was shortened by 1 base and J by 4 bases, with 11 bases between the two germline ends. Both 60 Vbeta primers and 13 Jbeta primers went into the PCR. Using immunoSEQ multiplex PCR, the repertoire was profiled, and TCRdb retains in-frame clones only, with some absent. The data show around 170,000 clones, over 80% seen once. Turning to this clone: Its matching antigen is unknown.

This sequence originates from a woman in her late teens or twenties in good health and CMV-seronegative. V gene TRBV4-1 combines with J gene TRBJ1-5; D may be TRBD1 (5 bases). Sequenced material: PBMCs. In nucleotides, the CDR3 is TGCGCCAGCAGCCAAGGTGGGGCACGGAATCAGCCCCAGCATTTT. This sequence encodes CASSQGGARNQPQHF.